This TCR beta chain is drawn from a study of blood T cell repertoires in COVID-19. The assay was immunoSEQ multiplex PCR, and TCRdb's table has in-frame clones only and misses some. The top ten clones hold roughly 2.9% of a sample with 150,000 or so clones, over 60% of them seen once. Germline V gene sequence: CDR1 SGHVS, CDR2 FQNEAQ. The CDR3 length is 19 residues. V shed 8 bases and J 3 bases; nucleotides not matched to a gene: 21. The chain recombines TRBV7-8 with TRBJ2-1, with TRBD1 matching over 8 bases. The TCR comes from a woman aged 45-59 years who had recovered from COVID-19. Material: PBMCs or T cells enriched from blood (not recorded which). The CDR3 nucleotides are TGTGCCAGCCTTAAATCCGGGACAGGACCCTCTTTCTTCTACAATGAGCAGTTCTTC. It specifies CASLKSGTGPSFFYNEQFF.